This T cell receptor (beta chain) was profiled in a study of T cells in Graves' hyperthyroidism and ophthalmopathy. The V end lost 4 bases, the J end lost 2 bases, and 11 bases lay between the germline ends. CDR1 WNHNN and CDR2 SYGVQD come from the germline V gene (reference sequence). The CDR3 sequence is 14 residues long. RNA transcripts served as the template for amplifying TCR beta CDR3 regions. The HTBI primer set served for first-round RT-PCR of the TCR CDR3. MiXCR, run by TCRdb on the multiplex PCR reads, gives a single entry per CDR3 protein. This sample carries a few hundred thousand distinct CDR3 sequences, approximately 15% of them seen once, and the ten largest clones take less than 3.5%. Investigators excluded patients with uncontrolled infection, other autoimmune disease, pregnancy or lactation.

Material for sequencing was blood. The gene calls are TRBV10-1 and TRBJ1-1, with a possible D match to TRBD1 (6 bases). The sequence came from a woman in her thirties or forties with Graves' ophthalmopathy. As DNA, the CDR3 is TGCGCCAGCAGTGCGGACAGCTCTAACACTGAAGCTTTCTTT. This gives the protein CASSADSSNTEAFF.